This T cell receptor (beta chain) was recorded in a study of blood T cell repertoires in COVID-19. About the research overall: Both acute and convalescent COVID-19 samples were obtained from the United States, Italy and Spain. PBMCs, B-cell-depleted T cells, or T cells provided the cDNA or gDNA that made up the material.

The CDR3 extends over 12 amino acids. V lost 4 bases and J lost 5, with 9 bases in between. The germline V gene has CDR1 SQVTM and CDR2 ANQGSEA. Original processing methods: Estimation of nucleated cell counts was performed using reference gene primer amplification. Profiling relied on immunoSEQ multiplex PCR, and the TCRdb table lists in-frame clones only, not all of them. That table supplies the V and J calls and clone size; D and trimming were determined from the DNA. The table has around 100,000 clones, approximately 82% seen once; the top ten hold approximately 9.9%. The material sequenced was peripheral blood. This receptor was taken from a man in his 60s with active or convalescent COVID-19. The chain has TRBV29-1 and TRBJ1-5, with D maybe TRBD1 (5 bases). DNA of the CDR3: TGCAGCGTTGGGGGGGGAGATCAGCCCCAGCATTTT. Residues: CSVGGGDQPQHF.